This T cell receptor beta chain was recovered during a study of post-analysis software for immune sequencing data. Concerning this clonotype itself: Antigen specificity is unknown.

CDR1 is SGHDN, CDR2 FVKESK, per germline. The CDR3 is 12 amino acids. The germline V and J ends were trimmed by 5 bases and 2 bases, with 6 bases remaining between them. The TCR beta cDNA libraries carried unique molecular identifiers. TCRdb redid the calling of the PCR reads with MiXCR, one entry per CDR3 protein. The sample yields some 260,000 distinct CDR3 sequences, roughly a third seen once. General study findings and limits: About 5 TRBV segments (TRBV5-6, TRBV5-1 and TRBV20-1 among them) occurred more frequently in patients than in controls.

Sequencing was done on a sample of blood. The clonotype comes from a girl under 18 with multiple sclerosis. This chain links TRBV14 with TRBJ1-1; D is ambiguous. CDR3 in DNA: TGTGCCAGCAGCTGGTCCAACACTGAAGCTTTCTTT. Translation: CASSWSNTEAFF.